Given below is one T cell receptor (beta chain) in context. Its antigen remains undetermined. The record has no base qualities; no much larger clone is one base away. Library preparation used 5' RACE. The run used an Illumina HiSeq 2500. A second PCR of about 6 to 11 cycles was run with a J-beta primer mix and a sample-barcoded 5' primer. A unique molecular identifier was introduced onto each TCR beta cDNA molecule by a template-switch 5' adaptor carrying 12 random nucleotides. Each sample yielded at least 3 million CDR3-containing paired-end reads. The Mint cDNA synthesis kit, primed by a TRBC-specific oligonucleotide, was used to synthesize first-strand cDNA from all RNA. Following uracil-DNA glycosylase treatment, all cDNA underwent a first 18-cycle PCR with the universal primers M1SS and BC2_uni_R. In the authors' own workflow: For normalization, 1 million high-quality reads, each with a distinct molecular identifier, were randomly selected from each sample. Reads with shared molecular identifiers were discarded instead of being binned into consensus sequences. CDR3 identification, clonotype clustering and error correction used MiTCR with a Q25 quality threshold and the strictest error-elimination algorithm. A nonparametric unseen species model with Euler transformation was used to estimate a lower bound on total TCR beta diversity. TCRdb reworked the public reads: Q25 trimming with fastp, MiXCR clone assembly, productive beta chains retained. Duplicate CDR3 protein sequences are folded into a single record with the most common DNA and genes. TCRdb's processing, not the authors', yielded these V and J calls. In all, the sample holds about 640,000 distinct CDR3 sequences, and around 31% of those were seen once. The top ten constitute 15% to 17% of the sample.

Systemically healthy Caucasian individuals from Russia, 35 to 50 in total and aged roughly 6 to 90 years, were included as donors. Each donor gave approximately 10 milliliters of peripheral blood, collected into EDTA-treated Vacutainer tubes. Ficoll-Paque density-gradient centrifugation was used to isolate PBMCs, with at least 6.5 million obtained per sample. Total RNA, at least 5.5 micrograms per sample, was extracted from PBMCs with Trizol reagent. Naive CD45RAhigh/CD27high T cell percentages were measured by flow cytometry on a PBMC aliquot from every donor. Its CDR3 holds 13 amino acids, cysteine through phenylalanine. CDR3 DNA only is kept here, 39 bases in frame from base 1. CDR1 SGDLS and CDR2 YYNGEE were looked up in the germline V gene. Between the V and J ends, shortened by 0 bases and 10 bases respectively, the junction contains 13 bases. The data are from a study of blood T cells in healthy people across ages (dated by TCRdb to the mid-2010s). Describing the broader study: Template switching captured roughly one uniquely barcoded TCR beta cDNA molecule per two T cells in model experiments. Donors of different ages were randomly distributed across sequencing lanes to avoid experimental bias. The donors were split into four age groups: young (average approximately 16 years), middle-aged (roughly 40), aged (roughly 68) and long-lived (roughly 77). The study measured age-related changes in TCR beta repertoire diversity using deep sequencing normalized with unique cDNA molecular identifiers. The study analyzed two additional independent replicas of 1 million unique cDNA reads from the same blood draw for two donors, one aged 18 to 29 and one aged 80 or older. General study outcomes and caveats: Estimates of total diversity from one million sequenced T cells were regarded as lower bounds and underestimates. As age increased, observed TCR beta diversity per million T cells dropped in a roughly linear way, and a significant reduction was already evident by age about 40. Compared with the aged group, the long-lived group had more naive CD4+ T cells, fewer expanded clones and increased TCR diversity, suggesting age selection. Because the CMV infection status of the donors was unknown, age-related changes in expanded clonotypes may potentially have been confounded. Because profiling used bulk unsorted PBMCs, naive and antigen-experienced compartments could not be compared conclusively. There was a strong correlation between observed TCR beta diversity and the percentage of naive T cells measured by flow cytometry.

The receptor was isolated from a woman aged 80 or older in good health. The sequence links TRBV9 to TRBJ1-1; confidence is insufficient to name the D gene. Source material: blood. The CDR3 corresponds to CASSVAGGLTAFF. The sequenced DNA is TGTGCCAGCAGCGTAGCCGGAGGCCTCACAGCTTTCTTT.